A single sample is the source of the 7 T cell receptor beta chains below, sequenced in a study of blood T cells in healthy people across ages. Combining a sample-barcoded 5' primer with a J-beta primer mix, a second PCR ran for about 7 to 11 cycles. TCRdb called the 5' RACE reads again in MiXCR, with one record for every CDR3 protein. The table lists some 1.6 million distinct CDR3 sequences, 34% of them singletons. Sequenced sample: blood. Source of these receptors: a woman aged 25 to 39 in good health.

This clonotype was recorded only once. The chain is built from TRBV28 and TRBJ1-5; TRBD1 aligns across 8 bases. Per germline, CDR1 MDHEN and CDR2 SYDVKM. V lost 2 bases and J lost 6; bases outside the gene matches: 6. The length of the CDR3 is 15 residues. The CDR3 coding sequence is TGTGCCAGCAGTTTACGACAGGGGATGATTCAGCCCCAGCATTTT. It yields the protein CASSLRQGMIQPQHF.

Regarding this clonotype: A clone one base away is much larger, so this may be a read error. This rearrangement joins TRBV20-1 to TRBJ2-7; D possibly corresponds to TRBD1 (6 bases). The CDR3 is 12 residues long. Germline V gene sequence: CDR1 DFQATT, CDR2 SNEGSKA (reference sequence). The CDR3 loop reads CRFRDTNYEQYF. The CDR3 nucleotides read TGCAGGTTTAGGGACACTAACTACGAGCAGTACTTC.

This clonotype has a single count. The chain recombines TRBV24-1 with TRBJ2-3; D may be TRBD1 (5 bases). This CDR3 spans 15 amino acids. Trimming left V 5 bases short and J 5 bases short, with 16 bases between. Germline CDR1 and CDR2: KGHDR and SFDVKD. In DNA, the CDR3 is TGTGCCACCAGTGCCCTTCGGTCTCAGGGAGATACGCAGTATTTT. The encoded protein is CATSALRSQGDTQYF.

The chain recombines TRBV7-2 with TRBJ2-7, with TRBD2 matching 9 bases. Unmatched junction bases numbered 13, after V lost 11 bases and J lost 5 bases. The CDR3 is made up of 14 amino acids. CDR1 SGHTA and CDR2 FQGNSA come from the germline V gene. The CDR3 loop reads CAGARAGGRNEQYF. DNA for the CDR3: TGTGCCGGCGCGAGGGCGGGGGGGCGCAACGAGCAGTACTTC.

In this sample, this clonotype turned up a few times. The J gene is TRBJ1-2, the V gene TRBV20-1, with a weak D call TRBD1 (6 bases). The CDR3 extends over 14 amino acids. Deletions cut 5 bases from V and 0 bases from J, with 13 bases between. Germline V gene sequence: CDR1 DFQATT, CDR2 SNEGSKA (reference sequence). The CDR3 protein is CSASEGGANYGYTF. The CDR3 DNA reads as TGCAGTGCTTCTGAGGGGGGAGCTAACTATGGCTACACCTTC.

V gene TRBV5-1 combines with J gene TRBJ2-1, with D unclear. This CDR3 spans 16 amino acids. V lost 4 bases, J lost 6 bases, and 20 bases lay in between. Germline V CDR1 and CDR2: SGHRS, YFSETQ. The CDR3 loop is CASSGLPDLFFNEQFF. In DNA form, the CDR3 reads TGCGCCAGCAGCGGGTTGCCAGATTTATTCTTCAATGAGCAGTTCTTC. Drawing the rest from reference TRBV5-1 and TRBJ2-1, the complete variable domain is KAGVTQTPRYLIKTRGQQVTLSCSPISGHRSVSWYQQTPGQGLQFLFEYFSETQRNKGNFPGRFSGRQFSNSRSEMNVSTLELGDSALYLCASSGLPDLFFNEQFFGPGTRLTVL.

The chain is built from TRBV20-1 and TRBJ2-7; TRBD2 agrees at 9 bases. The CDR3 extends over 14 amino acids. CDR1 DFQATT and CDR2 SNEGSKA come from the germline V gene (reference sequence). The ends lost 7 bases at V and 2 bases at J; junction bases unmatched: 9. CDR3 DNA: TGCAGTGGGAGGTTTAGCGGGAGTACCTACGAGCAGTACTTC. Residues: CSGRFSGSTYEQYF.